This TCR beta chain was profiled in a study of blood T cell repertoires in COVID-19. TCRdb keeps only in-frame clones here, not all; method: immunoSEQ multiplex PCR. The table has roughly 120,000 clones, around 87% seen once. This clone has only one observation. The V segment lost 6 bases and the J segment 3 bases; nucleotides outside the gene matches: 6. There are 15 residues in the CDR3. From germline, CDR1 is KGHSH and CDR2 LQKENI. The chain employs TRBV18 and TRBJ2-2, with 8 bases identical to TRBD2. What was sequenced was peripheral blood. This TCR was sampled from a woman aged 70-85 years with acute or convalescent COVID-19. For the CDR3, the DNA is TGTGCCAGCTCGTCTTACGGGGGGGACACCGGGGAGCTGTTTTTT. Protein sequence: CASSSYGGDTGELFF.